This paragraph covers one T cell receptor (beta chain) sequence. Its antigen remains unknown. These data come from a study of cytomegalovirus exposure and HLA in healthy donors. Findings and limits, study-wide: 164 TCR beta chains were listed as cytomegalovirus-associated. Most observed TCR sequences were rare, whereas some public TCRs were detected in many donors. It was found in a later analysis that first-cohort TCR clusters tended to co-occur in the 120 validation repertoires.

Here immunoSEQ multiplex PCR was the method, and the copy in TCRdb shows in-frame clones only, minus some. The table has tens of thousands of clones, roughly 94% seen once. Trimming removed 0 bases at V and 4 bases at J, with 11 bases between. The CDR3 has 15 amino acids. The V gene's germline CDR1 is MNHNS and CDR2 SASEGT. This TCR was recovered from a woman in her late teens or twenties in good health and CMV-seronegative. The V gene is TRBV6-1, the J gene TRBJ2-3; D not resolved. The sequenced material came from PBMCs. CDR3 residues: CASSEAEIASDTQYF. The DNA of the CDR3 is TGTGCCAGCAGTGAAGCGGAAATAGCTTCAGATACGCAGTATTTT.